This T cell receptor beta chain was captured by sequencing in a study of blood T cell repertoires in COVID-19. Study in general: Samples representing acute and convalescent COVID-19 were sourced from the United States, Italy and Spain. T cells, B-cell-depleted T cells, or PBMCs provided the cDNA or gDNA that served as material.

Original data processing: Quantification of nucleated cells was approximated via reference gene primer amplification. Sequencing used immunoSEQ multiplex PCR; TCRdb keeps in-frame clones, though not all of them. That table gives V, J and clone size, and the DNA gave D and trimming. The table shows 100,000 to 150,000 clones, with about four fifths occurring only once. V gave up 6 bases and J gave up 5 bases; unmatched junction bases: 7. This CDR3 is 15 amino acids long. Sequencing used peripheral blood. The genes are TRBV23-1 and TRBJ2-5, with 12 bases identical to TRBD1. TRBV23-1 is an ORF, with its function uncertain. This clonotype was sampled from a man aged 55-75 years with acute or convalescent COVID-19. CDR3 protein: CASRRDRGPRETQYF. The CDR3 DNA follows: TGCGCCAGCAGGAGGGACAGGGGGCCGCGGGAGACCCAGTACTTC.